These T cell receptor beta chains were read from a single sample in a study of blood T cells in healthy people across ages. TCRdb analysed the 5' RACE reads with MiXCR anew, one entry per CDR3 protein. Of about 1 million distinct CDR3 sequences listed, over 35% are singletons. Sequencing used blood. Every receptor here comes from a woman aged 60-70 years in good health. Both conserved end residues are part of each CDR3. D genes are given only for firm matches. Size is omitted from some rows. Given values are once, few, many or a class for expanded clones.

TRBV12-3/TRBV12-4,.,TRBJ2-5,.,CASSFDRPAGTQYF,TGTGCCAGCAGTTTCGACAGGCCTGCCGGGACCCAGTACTTC
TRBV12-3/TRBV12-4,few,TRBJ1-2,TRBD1,CASSPTGYGYTF,TGTGCCAGCAGTCCGACAGGGTATGGCTACACCTTC
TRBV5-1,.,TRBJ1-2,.,CASSWGRGYGYTF,TGCGCCAGCAGCTGGGGAAGGGGTTATGGCTACACCTTC
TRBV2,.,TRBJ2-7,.,CASKNSGPYEQYF,TGTGCCAGCAAGAATAGCGGCCCCTACGAGCAGTACTTC
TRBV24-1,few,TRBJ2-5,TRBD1,CATSDARQGQETQYF,TGTGCCACCAGTGATGCGAGACAGGGACAAGAGACCCAGTACTTC
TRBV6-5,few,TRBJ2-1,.,CASQIGYNEQFF,TGTGCCAGCCAAATCGGGTACAATGAGCAGTTCTTC
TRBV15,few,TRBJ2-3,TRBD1,CATSRDGTGLTDTQYF,TGTGCCACCAGCAGAGATGGGACAGGGCTTACAGATACGCAGTATTTT
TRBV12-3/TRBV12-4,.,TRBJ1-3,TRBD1,CASSFGDRAGNTIYF,TGTGCCAGCAGTTTCGGGGACAGAGCTGGAAACACCATATATTTT
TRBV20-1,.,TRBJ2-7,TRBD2,CSAREVAGGNSYEQYF,TGCAGTGCTAGAGAGGTAGCGGGAGGGAACTCCTACGAGCAGTACTTC
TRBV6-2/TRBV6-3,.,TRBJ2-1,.,CASRIPGAVNEQFF,TGTGCCAGCAGAATTCCGGGAGCAGTCAATGAGCAGTTCTTC
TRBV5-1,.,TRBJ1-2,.,CASGWTEANYGYTF,TGCGCCAGCGGCTGGACAGAGGCTAACTATGGCTACACCTTC
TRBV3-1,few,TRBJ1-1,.,CASSSIRVPEAFF,TGTGCCAGCAGCTCGATACGCGTCCCTGAAGCTTTCTTT
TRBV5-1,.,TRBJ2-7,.,CASSFAGQAPYEQYF,TGCGCCAGCAGCTTTGCAGGGCAGGCCCCCTACGAGCAGTACTTC
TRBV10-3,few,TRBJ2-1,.,CAIRAGNEQFF,TGTGCCATCAGGGCCGGGAATGAGCAGTTCTTC